This T cell receptor beta chain came from a study of cytomegalovirus exposure and HLA in healthy donors (TCRdb year 2017). Study-wide context: An earlier analysis of several hundred of the donors reported approximately 270 Gb of sequence data and more than 90 million unique TCR beta sequences from about 200 million T cells. Of the roughly 390 genotyped donors, about 80% fell in the genetic ancestry cluster associated with self-reported Caucasian donors. A later analysis re-examined previously published TCR beta repertoires from around 670 donors and added high-resolution HLA genotyping to investigate patterns of TCR occurrence. The number of donors typed differed by locus, with 629-630 for A, B, C, DRB1 and DQB1, more than 500 for DQA1, approximately 570 for DPA1, and approximately 470 for DPB1. Every repertoire in the discovery cohort had been generated on one and the same sequencing platform. The study used immunosequencing to profile the T cell repertoires of approximately 650 subjects and linked those repertoires to cytomegalovirus serostatus. The study combined high-throughput TCR immunosequencing, statistical association of individual TCRs with disease status, and machine learning to predict cytomegalovirus infection status. To decide whether each TCR beta V gene segment behaved as functional or pseudogenic, an earlier analysis of over 500 of the donors relied on high-throughput TCR beta sequencing. Genome-wide SNP genotypes for about 60% of the roughly 700 donors were used in a later genetic analysis, which treated that subset as a discovery cohort. About five DR-DQ haplotypes were treated as single units for association and clustering because of strong linkage in the cohort. Rather than using new phenotypic data, the later analysis identified candidate immune exposures from TCR beta sequences and from how often those sequences occurred across donors. HLA typing covered class I and class II loci at four-digit resolution. The study aimed to test whether cataloging public T cell receptors could reveal signatures of past pathogen exposure. In addition to the first cohort of 650 to 750 subjects, a separate validation cohort of 120 different subjects was used. An early release that covered some 630 HLA-typed donors contained about 300 gigabases of sequencing data and around 85 million unique TCR sequences. Among some 400 genotyped donors of the cohort, an average of roughly 240,000 unique TCR beta nucleotide sequences were sequenced per donor, about a sixth of them non-productive. Alongside the repertoire data, information on donor age, sex, ethnicity and CMV serostatus was compiled. General conclusions and limits of the study: According to a later genetic analysis, donors in an Asian-associated ancestry cluster had fewer N-insertions in productive TCRs than the approximately 670-donor mean. Cytomegalovirus status was reported to be diagnosed by the classifier with high specificity and sensitivity in both the original and validation cohorts. Because counts were too low, 15 to 20 rarely observed V segments, including chromosome 9 orphons, were excluded from the earlier analysis of 500 to 700 of the donors. A later analysis found that HLA-associated TCR beta chains were more clonally expanded and had lower generation probabilities than equally common non-associated chains. A total of 150 to 200 TCR beta chains were listed by the study as associated with cytomegalovirus. A few of the identified cytomegalovirus-associated TCR beta chains were confirmed in vitro to be specific for cytomegalovirus antigens. According to a later analysis, parvovirus B19, influenza, CMV and Epstein-Barr virus appeared linked to several top co-occurrence clusters. A further reported finding was that TCR beta sequences accurately predicted the HLA-A and HLA-B alleles for most subjects in the first cohort. Across donors, most TCR sequences were observed very rarely, whereas some public TCRs were present in many individuals. Immune exposure information for the cohort was limited to CMV serostatus. Linkage disequilibrium might explain the correlated functional status among segregating V segments, but an unknown experimental factor could not be ruled out. In a later analysis, some 18,000 TCR beta sequences were associated with specific HLA alleles at a false discovery rate of 0.05. Because HLA typing was unavailable for some donors at each locus, only the typed subset was used in association tests. A later genetic analysis associated a missense DCLRE1C variant with V-gene and J-gene trimming of TCR beta chains, and an independent cohort replicated the association. A group of highly shared sequence variants was considered likely to be a technical artifact of the sequencing pipeline. Strong co-occurrence of HLA alleles, especially DR and DQ, made assigning TCR associations to individual alleles difficult. An earlier analysis of some 560 of the donors showed that most TCR beta V segments appeared in productive rearrangements either about 87% or about 30% of the time, which broadly matched IMGT annotations. A later analysis found that most CMV-associated TCR beta chains appeared HLA-restricted, with HLA associations seemingly driven largely by CMV exposure. According to a later analysis, TCR association rates differed among HLA loci, with DRB1 alleles showing the most associated TCRs and HLA-C alleles showing the fewest. Presence/absence analyses assumed roughly uniform sequencing depth across donors, an assumption that may not hold. The 87-base-pair reads could not distinguish some IMGT-functional V segments, including TRBV6-2 and TRBV6-3, so those segments were excluded. The authors suggested that the approach could potentially be generalized to other disease states and immunological phenotypes. Only TCR beta chains were sequenced in this cohort, and the absence of alpha or paired-chain data limited detectable features.

Relative to germline, V is missing 1 base and J is missing 0 bases, with 6 bases of the junction outside any gene match. Measured from the cysteine to the phenylalanine, the CDR3 is 16 residues long. Only the CDR3 part of the read is kept: 48 bases, read in frame from the first base. CDR1 SGHTA and CDR2 FQGTGA were looked up in the germline V gene. The cohort consisted of 670 or so healthy bone marrow donors. Cohort members were all nominally healthy when sampled, although unrecorded immune exposures were likely present. The donor tested CMV seronegative and was one of the 352 seronegative cohort members. A peripheral blood sample was collected from each donor, and TCR beta sequencing was performed on peripheral blood mononuclear cells. The Qiagen DNeasy Blood Extraction Kit was used to extract genomic DNA from the blood cell samples. Comments on this clone: Its target antigen remains unknown. It has no much larger one-base neighbor in the sample; base qualities were not kept.

Libraries came from the immunoSEQ multiplex PCR assay. The multiplex PCR relied on a mix of 60 forward primers for TCR Vbeta segments and 13 reverse primers for TCR Jbeta segments. The CDR3 region of rearranged TCR beta genes was amplified from genomic DNA by a multiplex PCR assay. The amplified TCR beta libraries were sequenced on the Illumina HiSeq System as 87-base-pair reads. As for the original processing: A later analysis counted tens of millions of unique TCR beta chains across the 550 to 800 repertoires, and roughly 11 million of these chains were shared by at least two donors. Raw reads were error-corrected and collapsed into unique sequences by a nearest-neighbor algorithm in which closely related sequences were merged to remove PCR and sequencing errors. To assign V, D and J gene segments, CDR3 sequences were aligned to IMGT reference sequences. For a sequence to be retained, a match of at least six nucleotides was required to both a V gene segment and a J gene segment. Rearrangements were called productive when the CDR3 lacked stop codons and stayed in frame with V and J; all others were non-productive. Following IMGT convention, CDR3 was defined as the stretch from the second conserved V-encoded cysteine to the conserved J-encoded phenylalanine. The earlier analysis of 587 of the donors excluded any sequence lacking an unambiguous match to a single V gene segment. In an earlier analysis of some 590 of the donors, V segments were called functional above 56.7% productive rearrangements and were called segregating when the between-donor standard deviation exceeded 5%. A statistical classification framework was built to diagnose cytomegalovirus status from the catalog of TCR beta chain sequences. In a later analysis, V and J genes were assigned by comparing TCR nucleotide sequences against IMGT/GENE-DB human TR gene sequences. Using the TCRdist pipeline, a later analysis assigned CDR3 sequences along with most-parsimonious VDJ recombination scenarios. In a later analysis, every TCR beta chain was defined by the combination of its CDR3 amino acid sequence and its V-gene family, and reads without a unique V-gene family were dropped. To address suspected cross-contamination and a sequencing artifact, a later analysis removed a few hundred highly shared, low-generation-probability nucleotide sequences. A later analysis calculated a clonal expansion index for each public chain from normalized within-repertoire ranks of inferred template counts. A later analysis computed generation probabilities with a VDJ recombination model fitted to out-of-frame rearrangements, and checked the results against IGoR. A later analysis scored TCR-TCR, TCR-HLA and TCR-CMV co-occurrence with hypergeometric tests, applying a repertoire-size bias correction to TCR pairs. False discovery rates were estimated in a later analysis by permuting HLA or CMV assignments 20 times. In a later analysis, co-occurring TCRs were grouped using DBSCAN, and TCRdist sequence similarity was added for clustering within HLA-allele-positive subsets. Repertoires with fewer than 30,000 or more than 120,000 public chains were left out of co-occurrence clustering, as were several repertoires with anomalous nucleotide sharing. Not all clones reach the TCRdb copy of this immuneACCESS table, which keeps in-frame sequences only. Checked studies attribute under half of the gap to unresolved V genes and leave the rest unexplained. V and J calls plus clone size are reproduced from that table; the DNA served to infer D and trimming. Here the sample has 100,000 to 150,000 clones; 70% to 80% occur a single time. The biggest ten clones account for approximately 0.9% of the sample.

The sample consisted of PBMCs. The origin of this receptor is a woman aged 55 to 70 in good health and CMV-seronegative. The chain is encoded by TRBV7-3 joined to TRBJ2-7; TRBD2 agrees with 7 junctional bases. The DNA sequence is as follows: TGTGCCAGCAGCTTAATTGCGGGGGATCCCTCCTACGAGCAGTACTTC. It is translated as CASSLIAGDPSYEQYF.